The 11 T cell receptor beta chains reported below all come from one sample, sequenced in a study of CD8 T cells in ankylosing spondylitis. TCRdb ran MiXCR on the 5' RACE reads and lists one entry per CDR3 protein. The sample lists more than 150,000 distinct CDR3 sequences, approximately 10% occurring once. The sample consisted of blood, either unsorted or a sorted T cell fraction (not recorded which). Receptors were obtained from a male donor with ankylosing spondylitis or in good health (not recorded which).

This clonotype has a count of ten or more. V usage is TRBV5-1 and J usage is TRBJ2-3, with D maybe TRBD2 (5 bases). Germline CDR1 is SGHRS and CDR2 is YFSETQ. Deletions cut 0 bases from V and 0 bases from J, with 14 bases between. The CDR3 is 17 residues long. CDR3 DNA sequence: TGCGCCAGCAGCTTGGGGACTTCAGACTTTAGCACAGATACGCAGTATTTT. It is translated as CASSLGTSDFSTDTQYF.

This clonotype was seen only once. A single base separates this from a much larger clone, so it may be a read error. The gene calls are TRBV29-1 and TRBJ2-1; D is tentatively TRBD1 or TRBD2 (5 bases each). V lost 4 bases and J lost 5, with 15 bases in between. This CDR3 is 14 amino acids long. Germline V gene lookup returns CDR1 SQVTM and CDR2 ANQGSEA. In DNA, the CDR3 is TGCAGCGTTGGGGGGTTAGTGCGAGACAATGAGCAGTTCTTC. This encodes CSVGGLVRDNEQFF.

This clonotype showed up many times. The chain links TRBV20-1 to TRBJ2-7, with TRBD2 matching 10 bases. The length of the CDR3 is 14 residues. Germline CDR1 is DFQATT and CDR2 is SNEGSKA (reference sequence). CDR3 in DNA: TGCAGCGTCGCGTCCAGCGGGAGGGTCAACGAGCAGTACTTC. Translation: CSVASSGRVNEQYF.

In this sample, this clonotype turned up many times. The CDR3 loop is CASSQGGSYGYTF. The CDR3 region has the DNA TGTGCCAGCAGCCAAGGGGGGTCCTATGGCTACACCTTC. The chain is built from TRBV3-1 and TRBJ1-2, with a weak D call TRBD1 (5 bases). The germline gives CDR1 LGHDT, CDR2 YNNKEL (reference sequence). This CDR3 region has 13 residues. The V end lost 1 base, the J end lost 4 bases, and 7 bases lay between the germline ends.

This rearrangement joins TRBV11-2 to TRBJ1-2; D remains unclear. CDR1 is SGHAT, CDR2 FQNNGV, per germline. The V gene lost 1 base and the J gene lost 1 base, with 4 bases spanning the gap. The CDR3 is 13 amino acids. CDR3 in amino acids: CASSLANNYGYTF. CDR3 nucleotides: TGTGCCAGCAGCTTAGCCAATAACTATGGCTACACCTTC. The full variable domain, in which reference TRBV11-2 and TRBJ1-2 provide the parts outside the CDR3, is EAGVAQSPRYKIIEKRQSVAFWCNPISGHATLYWYQQILGQGPKLLIQFQNNGVVDDSQLPKDRFSAERLKGVDSTLKIQPAKLEDSAVYLCASSLANNYGYTFGSGTRLTVV.

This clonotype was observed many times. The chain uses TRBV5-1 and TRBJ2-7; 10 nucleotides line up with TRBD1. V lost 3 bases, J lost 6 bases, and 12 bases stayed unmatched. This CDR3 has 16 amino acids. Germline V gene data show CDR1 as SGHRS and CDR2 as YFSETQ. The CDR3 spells CASSSDRGGASVEQYF. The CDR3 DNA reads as TGCGCCAGCAGCTCGGACAGGGGGGGAGCGAGCGTCGAGCAGTACTTC.

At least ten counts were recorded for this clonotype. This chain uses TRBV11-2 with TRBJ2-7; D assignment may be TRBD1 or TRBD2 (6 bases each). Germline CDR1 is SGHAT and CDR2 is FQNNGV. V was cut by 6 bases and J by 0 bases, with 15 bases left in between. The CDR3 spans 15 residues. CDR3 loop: CASRKVGGGSYEQYF. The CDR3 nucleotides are TGTGCCAGCAGAAAAGTAGGAGGGGGCTCCTACGAGCAGTACTTC.

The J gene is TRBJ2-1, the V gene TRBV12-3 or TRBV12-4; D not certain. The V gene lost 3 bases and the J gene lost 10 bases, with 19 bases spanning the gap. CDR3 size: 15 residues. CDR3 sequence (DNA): TGTGCCAGCAGTTTTGGGCTTGTGGGCGGTGGAGAGCAGTTCTTC. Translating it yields CASSFGLVGGGEQFF.

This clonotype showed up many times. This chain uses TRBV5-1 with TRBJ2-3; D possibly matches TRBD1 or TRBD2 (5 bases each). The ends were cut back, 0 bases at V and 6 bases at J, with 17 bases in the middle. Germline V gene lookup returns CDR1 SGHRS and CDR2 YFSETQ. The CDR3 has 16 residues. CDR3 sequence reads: CASSLDGTPGGDTQYF. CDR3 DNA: TGCGCCAGCAGCTTGGACGGGACCCCCGGTGGGGATACGCAGTATTTT.

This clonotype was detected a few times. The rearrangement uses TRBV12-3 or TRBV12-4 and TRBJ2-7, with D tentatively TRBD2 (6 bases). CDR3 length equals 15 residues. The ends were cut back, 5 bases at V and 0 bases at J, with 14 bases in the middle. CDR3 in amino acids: CASSPRLAFSYEQYF. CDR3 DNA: TGTGCCAGCAGTCCCAGGCTAGCGTTCTCCTACGAGCAGTACTTC.

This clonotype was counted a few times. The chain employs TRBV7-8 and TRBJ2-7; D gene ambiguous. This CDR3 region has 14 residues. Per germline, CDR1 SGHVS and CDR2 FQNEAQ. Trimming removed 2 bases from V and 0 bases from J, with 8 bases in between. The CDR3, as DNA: TGTGCCAGCAGCTTACGGCAGCTCTCCTACGAGCAGTACTTC. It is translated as CASSLRQLSYEQYF.